Included here is one T cell receptor (beta chain) sequence, with context. Its specificity is not known. At one end, the junction sequence differs from germline, possibly due to a read error. The source of the sample is a study of T cells in Graves' hyperthyroidism and ophthalmopathy. The CDR3 is made up of 16 amino acids. The germline gives CDR1 SGHAT, CDR2 FQNNGV. The study included ophthalmopathy patients with Clinical Activity Score at least 3, NOSPECS grade at least 4 and duration under 3 months. Study conclusions and caveats: Blood also carried most thyroid clonotypes expanded above 0.001. Separating ophthalmopathy from stable hyperthyroidism was achieved by a 13 V-J model. The model's output predicted ophthalmopathy at a median of about 5.9 months prior to onset.

The CDR3 regions of TCR beta were amplified from RNA transcripts. HTBI primers were used for first-round RT-PCR of the TCR CDR3. TCRdb redid the calling of the multiplex PCR reads with MiXCR, one entry per CDR3 protein. The data show some 650,000 distinct CDR3 sequences, roughly 15% seen once. The gene calls are TRBV11-2 and TRBJ2-1; TRBD2 aligns across 8 bases. Material for sequencing was blood. This receptor was obtained from a woman aged 40 to 50 with Graves' ophthalmopathy. The CDR3 DNA sequence: TGTGCCAGCAGCTTACGGGGGGGTGTCGCCTACAATGAGCGGTTCTTC. Translated: CASSLRGGVAYNERFF.